This T cell receptor (beta chain) was recorded in a study of early T cells in non-severe SARS-CoV-2 infection. This clonotype was recorded a few times. A single record per CDR3 protein comes from TCRdb applying MiXCR to the 5' RACE reads. The sample has over 50,000 distinct CDR3 sequences, 8% to 10% seen once. V lost 2 bases to trimming and J lost 3 bases, with 11 bases between them. In germline, CDR1 is SGHDT, CDR2 YYEEEE. The CDR3 covers 14 residues. Sequencing was performed on whole blood. The chain combines TRBV5-6 with TRBJ1-1; tentative D call: TRBD1 (5 bases). This clonotype originated in an adult who was a healthcare worker with PCR-confirmed SARS-CoV-2 infection or an uninfected control (not recorded which). The CDR3 region is CASSFGGTYTEAFF. DNA for the CDR3: TGTGCCAGCAGCTTTGGGGGGACCTACACTGAAGCTTTCTTT.